Listed here are 12 T cell receptor beta chains from one sample, sequenced in a study of control samples from healthy donors and cancer patients. This table comes from immunoSEQ multiplex PCR, and its TCRdb copy is limited to in-frame clones, with some not included. Among around 110,000 clones listed, approximately 90% were seen once. Sequencing used PBMCs. All receptors derive from a woman aged 45-59 years with colorectal cancer.

The chain links TRBV6-6 to TRBJ1-1, with a tentative D call TRBD1 (6 bases). Trimming took off 7 bases at V and 1 base at J, with 16 bases between the two ends. Per germline, CDR1 MNHNY and CDR2 SVGAGI (reference sequence). The CDR3 runs to 15 residues. The CDR3 spells CASTNPGTPNTEAFF. Written as DNA, the CDR3 is TGTGCCAGCACTAACCCCGGGACACCGAACACTGAAGCTTTCTTT.

This chain links TRBV28 with TRBJ2-5; either TRBD1 or TRBD2 may supply D (5 bases each). The V gene lost 0 bases and the J gene lost 4 bases, with 12 bases spanning the gap. This CDR3 has 15 amino acids. Germline V gene sequence: CDR1 MDHEN, CDR2 SYDVKM. Here the CDR3 reads CASSLWSRGSETQYF. The CDR3 DNA reads TGTGCCAGCAGTTTATGGTCGAGGGGTTCAGAGACCCAGTACTTC.

The chain employs TRBV28 and TRBJ2-7; 10 positions agree with TRBD1. The CDR3 loop spans 18 amino acids. V dropped 6 bases and J dropped 1; count of bases not matched to a gene: 15. Germline V gene lookup returns CDR1 MDHEN and CDR2 SYDVKM. CDR3 amino acids: CASRETGGAVWGSYEQYF. CDR3 coding DNA: TGTGCCAGCAGGGAGACAGGGGGCGCGGTCTGGGGTTCCTACGAGCAGTACTTC.

The gene calls are TRBV10-3 and TRBJ1-1, with D perhaps TRBD1 (6 bases). Germline CDR1 ENHRY, CDR2 SYGVKD. This CDR3 spans 13 amino acids. V dropped 10 bases and J dropped 1 base, with 13 bases sitting between them. The CDR3 is CASRWGQNTEAFF. CDR3 sequence (DNA): TGTGCCAGCCGATGGGGGCAGAACACTGAAGCTTTCTTT.

The chain couples TRBV7-8 to TRBJ2-1; perhaps D is TRBD1 or TRBD2 (5 bases each). CDR1 is SGHVS, CDR2 FQNEAQ, per germline. The CDR3 contains 14 residues. Trimming stripped 5 bases from V and 5 bases from J, with 13 bases between. CDR3: CASSARDPHNEQFF. Written as DNA, the CDR3 is TGTGCCAGCAGCGCCCGGGACCCACACAATGAGCAGTTCTTC.

The J gene is TRBJ2-1, the V gene TRBV7-8; 10 bases line up with TRBD2. Looked up from germline, CDR1 is SGHVS and CDR2 is FQNEAQ. V lost 3 bases and J lost 4; bases outside the gene matches: 21. This CDR3 is 21 amino acids long. CDR3 DNA: TGTGCCAGCAGCTTGCGTCCGGCGGTATTCGGACTAGCGGAAATATACAATGAGCAGTTCTTC. It specifies CASSLRPAVFGLAEIYNEQFF.

This clone was counted only a few times. This chain connects TRBV6-1 to TRBJ2-7; tentatively, D is TRBD1 or TRBD2 (5 bases each). The CDR3 is 13 amino acids. Germline V gene sequence: CDR1 MNHNS, CDR2 SASEGT. The V end lost 3 bases, the J end lost 5 bases, and 11 bases lay between the germline ends. CDR3 sequence: CASSDPGTNEQYF. The DNA for the CDR3 is TGTGCCAGCAGTGATCCAGGGACCAACGAGCAGTACTTC.

This chain uses TRBV10-3 with TRBJ2-5; weak D call: TRBD1 (6 bases). The CDR3 covers 16 residues. The V gene lost 3 bases and the J gene lost 5 bases, with 19 bases spanning the gap. Germline CDR1 reads ENHRY; CDR2 reads SYGVKD. CDR3 bases: TGTGCCATCAGTGAAATCCCACAGGGAGCACAGGAGACCCAGTACTTC. Its translation is CAISEIPQGAQETQYF.

The genes are TRBV28 and TRBJ2-7; 7 nucleotides agree with TRBD2. Germline trimming cut 2 bases from V and 4 bases from J; bases unmatched to any gene: 11. The V gene's germline CDR1 is MDHEN and CDR2 SYDVKM. CDR3 length: 16 residues. The CDR3 sequence is CASSLSRGRSTYEQYF. For the CDR3, the DNA is TGTGCCAGCAGTTTAAGCCGCGGGAGAAGTACTTACGAGCAGTACTTC.

V gene TRBV5-3 combines with J gene TRBJ2-7; no clear D. TRBV5-3 is sorted into the ORF group, with uncertain function. The CDR3 is made up of 12 amino acids. The V end lost 1 base, the J end lost 0 bases, and 2 bases lay between the germline ends. The CDR3 DNA reads TGTGCCAGAAGCTTGTACTCCTACGAGCAGTACTTC. Translated, it gives CARSLYSYEQYF.

The chain links TRBV13 to TRBJ2-2; D may be TRBD1 or TRBD2 (5 bases each). In germline, CDR1 is PRHDT, CDR2 FYEKMQ (reference sequence). V was pared by 4 bases and J by 3 bases, with 27 bases between. There are 20 residues in the CDR3. Here the CDR3 DNA reads TGTGCCAGCAGCTCCATTCCGGGACGGCATCAACAACGGGACACCGGGGAGCTGTTTTTT. It encodes CASSSIPGRHQQRDTGELFF.

Notes on this clone: The junction departs from germline at one end; a sequencing error may be responsible. The V gene is TRBV18, the J gene TRBJ1-2; D gene uncertain. This CDR3 is 13 amino acids long. The germline V gene has CDR1 KGHSH and CDR2 LQKENI. DNA of the CDR3: TGTGCCAGCTCACCGGAACCTAATTATGGCTACACCTTC. The encoded protein is CASSPEPNYGYTF. The full variable domain, in which reference TRBV18 and TRBJ1-2 provide the parts outside the CDR3, is NAGVMQNPRHLVRRRGQEARLRCSPMKGHSHVYWYRQLPEEGLKFMVYLQKENIIDESGMPKERFSAEFPKEGPSILRIQQVVRGDSAAYFCASSPEPNYGYTFGSGTRLTVV.